The 30 T cell receptor beta chains presented below share a single source sample, sequenced in a study of early T cells in non-severe SARS-CoV-2 infection. Using its own MiXCR run on the 5' RACE reads, TCRdb lists one record per CDR3 protein. Of about 60,000 distinct CDR3 sequences in the sample, approximately 12% were seen once. The sequenced material came from whole blood. The origin of the receptors is an adult who was a healthcare worker with PCR-confirmed SARS-CoV-2 infection or an uninfected control (not recorded which).

This clonotype has at least ten counts. The chain recombines TRBV20-1 with TRBJ2-7; 7 nucleotides align to TRBD2. Trimming cost V 6 bases and J 5 bases; bases outside gene matches: 10. Germline V gives CDR1 DFQATT, CDR2 SNEGSKA (reference sequence). This CDR3 region has 13 residues. The CDR3 DNA reads as TGCAGTGCAAACCCAGCGGGACGCAACGAGCAGTACTTC. It yields the protein CSANPAGRNEQYF.

V and J are TRBV5-4 and TRBJ1-2; possible D gene TRBD1, 5 bases. The germline CDR1 and CDR2 sequences are SGHNT and YYREEE (reference sequence). V was shortened by 4 bases and J by 2 bases, with 9 bases between the two germline ends. The CDR3 loop spans 13 amino acids. The CDR3 reads CASSGDSNYGYTF. The DNA for the CDR3 is TGTGCCAGCAGCGGAGACAGCAACTATGGCTACACCTTC.

This clonotype has ten or more counts. This chain connects TRBV27 to TRBJ2-5; D possibly corresponds to TRBD1 (6 bases). The CDR3 extends over 15 amino acids. Germline V lookup: CDR1 MNHEY, CDR2 SMNVEV (reference sequence). V was clipped by 6 bases and J by 11 bases, with 25 bases between them. The CDR3 protein is CASRPAGTPASFQYF. CDR3 sequence (DNA): TGTGCCAGCAGACCTGCCGGGACACCCGCCTCGTTTCAGTACTTC.

This clonotype was seen more than once but under ten times. V and J are TRBV6-2 or TRBV6-3 and TRBJ1-5; weak D call: TRBD1 (5 bases). The V end lost 8 bases, the J end lost 0 bases, and 11 bases lay between the germline ends. The CDR3 totals 14 residues. CDR1 and CDR2 (germline): MNHEY, SVGEGT. The CDR3 is CASGHQPSNQPQHF. CDR3 coding DNA: TGTGCCAGCGGACACCAACCTAGCAATCAGCCCCAGCATTTT.

This clonotype came up a few times. This sequence joins TRBV2 and TRBJ2-2, with TRBD2 matching 9 bases. Germline CDR1 SNHLY, CDR2 FYNNEI. The V and J ends lost 4 bases and 2 bases, in that order; junction bases with no gene match: 2. CDR3 size: 15 residues. The CDR3 DNA is TGTGCCAGCAGTGCTAGCGGGGCCAACACCGGGGAGCTGTTTTTT. Its protein product is CASSASGANTGELFF.

The chain combines TRBV4-2 with TRBJ1-1; 7 bases align to TRBD1. Trimming at V came to 5 bases and at J to 2 bases, leaving 11 bases not matched to a gene. In germline, CDR1 is LGHNA, CDR2 YNFKEQ. The CDR3 runs to 16 residues. CDR3 coding DNA: TGTGCCAGCAGCTCACCGGTAGGGACAGCCAACACTGAAGCTTTCTTT. Translated: CASSSPVGTANTEAFF.

This clonotype was detected only a few times. The chain couples TRBV5-5 to TRBJ1-1; maybe TRBD1 (5 bases). From germline, CDR1 is SGHKS and CDR2 YYEKEE (reference sequence). The V end was cut by 1 base, the J end by 7 bases, with 8 bases between. CDR3 length: 12 residues. As DNA, the CDR3 is TGTGCCAGCAGCTTGTGGGGACGTGAAGCTTTCTTT. Translated, it gives CASSLWGREAFF.

In its sample, this clonotype was seen many times. The chain couples TRBV24-1 to TRBJ2-1; 8 nucleotides agree with TRBD1. The CDR3 runs 18 residues. From germline, CDR1 is KGHDR and CDR2 SFDVKD. V was pared by 4 bases and J by 0 bases, with 10 bases of the junction left unmatched. The CDR3 loop reads CATSDAPGTGSSYNEQFF. DNA for the CDR3: TGTGCCACCAGTGACGCTCCCGGGACAGGAAGCTCCTACAATGAGCAGTTCTTC.

The chain uses TRBV29-1 and TRBJ2-1; 14 nucleotides match TRBD2. Germline-derived CDR1 and CDR2 are SQVTM and ANQGSEA. The ends lost 0 bases at V and 0 bases at J; junction bases unmatched: 10. There are 20 residues in the CDR3. The CDR3 DNA reads as TGCAGCGTTGAAGACCCCGGGACTAGCGGGAGTAAGGGCTCCTACAATGAGCAGTTCTTC. It specifies CSVEDPGTSGSKGSYNEQFF.

The chain carries TRBV7-3 and TRBJ1-1; D is unresolved. V was trimmed by 5 bases and J by 5 bases, leaving 15 bases between them. The CDR3 runs to 14 residues. Germline loops: CDR1 SGHTA, CDR2 FQGTGA. In DNA form, the CDR3 reads TGTGCCAGCAGCGCCTCCCCCACCGTAACTGAAGCTTTCTTT. It translates to CASSASPTVTEAFF.

The chain is built from TRBV6-2 or TRBV6-3 and TRBJ2-7; D remains ambiguous. From germline, CDR1 is MNHEY and CDR2 SVGEGT. The CDR3 is 14 residues long. V was clipped by 5 bases and J by 3 bases, with 14 bases between them. For the CDR3, the DNA is TGTGCCAGCAGTCGCAGACTTACAAGCTACGAGCAGTACTTC. Encoded protein: CASSRRLTSYEQYF.

The sample holds many counts of this clonotype. The DNA of the CDR3 is TGTGCCAGCAATCGGGGGACAGATACGCAGTATTTT. This sequence encodes CASNRGTDTQYF. V is TRBV25-1 and J is TRBJ2-3; possibly TRBD2 for D (6 bases). V lost 7 bases and J lost 3, with 8 bases in between. Germline lookup yields CDR1 MGHDK and CDR2 SYGVNS. The CDR3 is 12 amino acids.

Relative to its sample, this clonotype is medium-sized (0.01 to 0.1%). The chain carries TRBV28 and TRBJ2-3; D possibly corresponds to TRBD1 (5 bases). Germline CDR1 MDHEN, CDR2 SYDVKM. This CDR3 is 11 amino acids long. V dropped 4 bases and J dropped 9 bases, with 8 bases sitting between them. CDR3 amino acids: CASSYPGTQYF. The CDR3 coding sequence is TGTGCCAGCAGTTATCCAGGGACGCAGTATTTT. Combining the CDR3 with reference TRBV28 and TRBJ2-3 gives the whole variable domain DVKVTQSSRYLVKRTGEKVFLECVQDMDHENMFWYRQDPGLGLRLIYFSYDVKMKEKGDIPEGYSVSREKKERFSLILESASTNQTSMYLCASSYPGTQYFGPGTRLTVL.

This clonotype was seen more than once but under ten times. The gene calls are TRBV5-1 and TRBJ2-3; 9 nucleotides line up with TRBD2. Germline V gene data show CDR1 as SGHRS and CDR2 as YFSETQ. Trimming took 2 bases from V and 6 from J; bases not matched to a gene: 7. The CDR3 is 15 amino acids. CDR3 in DNA: TGCGCCAGCAGCTTTAGCGGGAGTGGGGCGGATACGCAGTATTTT. This encodes CASSFSGSGADTQYF.

Of note for this clonotype: This may stem from a read error, because a much larger clone lies one nucleotide away. J is TRBJ2-2 and V is TRBV6-6; 7 bases match TRBD1. This CDR3 is 17 amino acids long. Germline CDR1 MNHNY, CDR2 SVGAGI (reference sequence). The CDR3 spells CVSSPTQGQPNTGELFF. As DNA, the CDR3 is TGTGTCAGCAGCCCAACCCAGGGACAGCCGAACACCGGGGAGCTGTTTTTT.

The CDR3 loop reads CASSLLGGPSNQPQHF. For the CDR3, the DNA is TGCGCCAGCAGCCTCTTAGGAGGACCTTCCAATCAGCCCCAGCATTTT. The chain is built from TRBV4-1 and TRBJ1-5; D is ambiguous. Looked up from germline, CDR1 is MGHRA and CDR2 is YSYEKL. V lost 4 bases, J lost 3 bases, and 16 bases lay in between. CDR3 length equals 16 residues.

This chain links TRBV28 with TRBJ2-6; D is undetermined. CDR3 length: 15 residues. Germline values: CDR1 MDHEN, CDR2 SYDVKM. V was clipped by 1 base and J by 4 bases, with 8 bases between them. The CDR3 bases are TGTGCCAGCAGTTTATATCAATCGGGGGCCAACGTCCTGACTTTC. It specifies CASSLYQSGANVLTF.

This clonotype occurred a few times. The chain joins TRBV6-5 to TRBJ1-2; D remains unclear. V was clipped by 5 bases and J by 7 bases, with 11 bases between them. The CDR3 spans 12 residues. From germline, CDR1 is MNHEY and CDR2 SVGAGI. The chain's CDR3 is CASSLSGVGYTF. The CDR3 DNA reads TGTGCCAGCAGTCTATCTGGGGTTGGCTACACCTTC.

This clonotype was counted a few times. V usage is TRBV2 and J usage is TRBJ2-7, with 8 bases fitting TRBD1. There are 14 residues in the CDR3. Germline V gives CDR1 SNHLY, CDR2 FYNNEI. The trim removed 5 bases at V and 6 bases at J, leaving 9 bases unmatched. CDR3 sequence (DNA): TGTGCCAGCAGTTCTGACAGGGGATTGGGCGAGCAGTACTTC. It yields the protein CASSSDRGLGEQYF.

This clonotype was seen only a few times. V is TRBV5-1 and J is TRBJ2-5; tentatively, D is TRBD2 (5 bases). The germline V gene encodes CDR1 SGHRS and CDR2 YFSETQ. The CDR3 is 13 amino acids. Trimming stripped 4 bases from V and 3 bases from J, with 10 bases between. DNA for the CDR3: TGCGCCAGCAGCCTCACTAGAGAAGAGACCCAGTACTTC. Its protein product is CASSLTREETQYF.

This sequence joins TRBV7-9 and TRBJ2-5; D unclear. The V end was cut by 3 bases, the J end by 7 bases, with 6 bases between. The germline gives CDR1 SEHNR, CDR2 FQNEAQ (reference sequence). This CDR3 has 11 residues. CDR3 amino acids: CASSFLGTQYF. CDR3 DNA sequence: TGTGCCAGCAGCTTCCTGGGGACCCAGTACTTC.

This clonotype was observed many times. The rearrangement joins TRBV6-5 to TRBJ2-7; 7 bases line up with TRBD2. V dropped 7 bases and J dropped 6; count of bases not matched to a gene: 9. The CDR3 is made up of 13 amino acids. CDR1 is MNHEY, CDR2 SVGAGI, per germline. CDR3 sequence (DNA): TGTGCCAGCACCCCCCCGGGAGGCGGCGAGCAGTACTTC. Protein: CASTPPGGGEQYF.

Ten or more counts support this clonotype. The CDR3 DNA sequence: TGCGCCAGCAGCGTCGGGACAAATACCAAACTTTCCGAGCAGTACTTC. Amino acids: CASSVGTNTKLSEQYF. The chain couples TRBV5-1 to TRBJ2-7, with a weak D call TRBD1 (6 bases). CDR1 and CDR2 from the germline V gene are SGHRS and YFSETQ. The CDR3 contains 16 residues. V was shortened by 4 bases and J by 6 bases, with 23 bases between the two germline ends.

The J gene is TRBJ2-2, the V gene TRBV5-1; no clear D. V lost 2 bases, J lost 8 bases, and 7 bases lay in between. The CDR3 contains 12 residues. Germline CDR1 is SGHRS and CDR2 is YFSETQ. The CDR3 bases are TGCGCCAGCAGCTTTTCGGCGGGGGAGCTGTTTTTT. Its protein is CASSFSAGELFF.

A few counts support this clonotype. The rearrangement uses TRBV19 and TRBJ2-7; 11 bases map to TRBD2. The CDR3 loop spans 15 amino acids. V lost 5 bases and J lost 1; bases outside the gene matches: 4. The germline CDR1 and CDR2 sequences are LNHDA and SQIVND (reference sequence). The CDR3 DNA reads TGTGCCAGTAGTGCCGGGACTAGCGGATCCTACGAGCAGTACTTC. Its protein product is CASSAGTSGSYEQYF.

This clonotype was seen many times. The chain links TRBV12-3 or TRBV12-4 to TRBJ2-7; D may be TRBD1 (5 bases). Deletions cut 4 bases from V and 2 bases from J, with 12 bases between. The CDR3 contains 14 residues. CDR3 loop: CASSYNMDTYEQYF. CDR3 nucleotides: TGTGCCAGCAGTTACAATATGGACACCTACGAGCAGTACTTC.

The chain carries TRBV28 and TRBJ1-2; D perhaps matches TRBD1 (5 bases). Germline V gene data show CDR1 as MDHEN and CDR2 as SYDVKM. The CDR3 has 14 residues. The germline V and J ends were trimmed by 1 base and 8 bases, with 14 bases remaining between them. The DNA for the CDR3 is TGTGCCAGCAGTTTATTGCCCAGGGTGGGCGGCTACACCTTC. This encodes CASSLLPRVGGYTF.

This rearrangement joins TRBV2 to TRBJ2-1, with 12 bases matching TRBD2. V lost 10 bases and J lost 9; bases outside the gene matches: 13. The CDR3 has 15 residues. The germline V gene encodes CDR1 SNHLY and CDR2 FYNNEI. CDR3 region: CATHPSSGGAGEQFF. CDR3 coding DNA: TGTGCCACGCACCCGTCTAGCGGGGGGGCCGGTGAGCAGTTCTTC.

This clonotype was observed a handful of times. This chain uses TRBV7-9 with TRBJ2-7; D perhaps matches TRBD2 (5 bases). The V gene lost 5 bases and the J gene lost 1 base, with 12 bases spanning the gap. The CDR3 is 14 residues long. Germline V lookup: CDR1 SEHNR, CDR2 FQNEAQ (reference sequence). CDR3 bases: TGTGCCAGCAGCATTAGCGTTGATTCCTACGAGCAGTACTTC. It specifies CASSISVDSYEQYF.

In its sample, this clonotype was seen many times. This chain's CDR3 is CASSFSSGSETQYF. For the CDR3, the DNA is TGTGCCAGCAGCTTCTCTAGCGGGAGCGAGACCCAGTACTTC. This chain connects TRBV7-9 to TRBJ2-5, with 10 nucleotides matching TRBD2. Per germline, CDR1 SEHNR and CDR2 FQNEAQ (reference sequence). This CDR3 is 14 amino acids long. The V segment lost 3 bases and the J segment 5 bases; nucleotides outside the gene matches: 3.